Below are 13 T cell receptor beta chains sequenced from a single sample in a study of beta chain features in type 1 diabetes. Findings of the study overall: Patients with Type 1 diabetes showed moderately but significantly shorter TCRB CDR3s in all four CD4+ subsets.

Their antigen targets remain unknown. The sequenced template was cDNA made from the entire isolated RNA. Measured with immunoSEQ multiplex PCR; TCRdb has only the in-frame clones, and not every one. Altogether 600,000 to 700,000 clones are present, 13% being singletons, with the ten largest covering less than 0.025%. The sequencing input was naive CD4+ T cells from blood. These TCRs come from a man between 18 and 35 years old with type 1 diabetes.

The rearrangement joins TRBV9 to TRBJ2-3; 8 bases align to TRBD2. CDR1 is SGDLS and CDR2 is YYNGEE in the germline V gene. The CDR3 is 18 amino acids. Germline trimming cut 1 base from V and 2 bases from J; bases unmatched to any gene: 12. The CDR3 spells CASSVNPLRGDSTDTQYF. CDR3 nucleotide sequence: TGTGCCAGCAGCGTAAATCCCCTGCGGGGGGATTCCACAGATACGCAGTATTTT.

The chain is built from TRBV11-3 and TRBJ2-1; weak D call: TRBD2 (6 bases). Germline values: CDR1 SGHNT, CDR2 YENEEA. V dropped 1 base and J dropped 6 bases, with 13 bases sitting between them. The CDR3 extends over 15 amino acids. This CDR3 is CASSLGGKAGNEQFF. CDR3 coding DNA: TGTGCCAGCAGCTTAGGCGGGAAGGCTGGCAATGAGCAGTTCTTC. Based on the CDR3 plus reference TRBV11-3 and TRBJ2-1, the full variable domain is EAGVVQSPRYKIIEKKQPVAFWCNPISGHNTLYWYLQNLGQGPELLIRYENEEAVDDSQLPKDRFSAERLKGVDSTLKIQPAELGDSAVYLCASSLGGKAGNEQFFGPGTRLTVL.

In the case of this clone: Other DNA sequences within the sample encode an identical CDR3. This rearrangement joins TRBV9 to TRBJ1-1; D call uncertain. V dropped 0 bases and J dropped 0 bases, with 3 bases sitting between them. This CDR3 has 13 residues. CDR1 SGDLS and CDR2 YYNGEE come from the germline V gene. The CDR3: CASSVDLNTEAFF. DNA for the CDR3: TGTGCCAGCAGCGTAGATCTGAACACTGAAGCTTTCTTT.

This clone was seen once. Distinct nucleotide sequences in the sample also encode this CDR3. The CDR3 DNA reads as TGCGCCAGCAGCTTGGACAGCTCTGGAAACACCATATATTTT. Protein product: CASSLDSSGNTIYF. This chain uses TRBV5-1 with TRBJ1-3; D gene unclear. The CDR3 is made up of 14 amino acids. Germline V gives CDR1 SGHRS, CDR2 YFSETQ. Trimming cost V 0 bases and J 0 bases, with 4 bases left between them.

This clone was seen a few times. This chain uses TRBV2 with TRBJ1-1; 7 nucleotides line up with TRBD1. V was pared by 6 bases and J by 11 bases, with 12 bases of the junction left unmatched. The CDR3 spans 13 residues. In germline, CDR1 is SNHLY, CDR2 FYNNEI. In nucleotides, the CDR3 is TGTGCCAGCAGGCAGGGGGAGGGGAGAGGGGCTTTCTTT. It codes for CASRQGEGRGAFF.

This clone has a handful of counts. The chain carries TRBV28 and TRBJ1-6; D might be TRBD1 (6 bases). CDR3 length equals 15 residues. Germline assignment: CDR1 MDHEN and CDR2 SYDVKM. Trimming took 10 bases from V and 6 from J, leaving 19 bases between them. The CDR3 here is CATTRGWGSNSPLHF. Here the CDR3 DNA reads TGTGCCACCACCAGGGGTTGGGGGAGTAATTCACCCCTCCACTTT.

This clone came up a few times. The CDR3 sequence is CASTTPGQGARGYTF. The CDR3 DNA reads as TGTGCCAGTACCACGCCGGGACAGGGAGCTCGGGGCTACACCTTC. This chain joins TRBV6-5 and TRBJ1-2; the match to TRBD1 covers 9 bases. From germline, CDR1 is MNHEY and CDR2 SVGAGI. The CDR3 is 15 residues long. V was pared by 9 bases and J by 8 bases, with 16 bases of the junction left unmatched.

The chain uses TRBV21-1 and TRBJ2-1; TRBD1, the table's D call, was not compared with the DNA. TRBV21-1 is a documented pseudogene. There are 16 residues in the CDR3. CDR3 coding DNA: TGTGCCACCCCAACGGGGACAAAGGCTACTATCAATGAGCAGTTCTTC. It yields the protein CATPTGTKATINEQFF.

This rearrangement joins TRBV6-5 to TRBJ1-1; D unresolved. Per the germline V gene, CDR1 is MNHEY and CDR2 is SVGAGI. The CDR3 is 14 residues long. Trimming took off 6 bases at V and 1 base at J, with 12 bases between the two ends. The DNA of the CDR3 is TGTGCCAGCAGCAAGGAGGCTGCGAACACTGAAGCTTTCTTT. This gives the protein CASSKEAANTEAFF.

In DNA form, the CDR3 reads TGCAGCGTTTTAGGGGGATCCTACGAGCAGTACTTC. Its protein is CSVLGGSYEQYF. V gene TRBV29-1 combines with J gene TRBJ2-7; TRBD1 is a possible D gene (6 bases). The germline V and J ends were trimmed by 5 bases and 1 base, with 9 bases remaining between them. This CDR3 has 12 amino acids. Germline CDR1 and CDR2: SQVTM and ANQGSEA.

This clone was detected only a few times. This chain links TRBV5-1 with TRBJ2-7, with D possibly matching TRBD1 (6 bases). V dropped 0 bases and J dropped 4 bases, with 14 bases sitting between them. The V gene's germline CDR1 is SGHRS and CDR2 YFSETQ. The length of the CDR3 is 15 residues. The CDR3 DNA reads as TGCGCCAGCAGCTTGGGAGGACAGAATCAATACGAGCAGTACTTC. This sequence encodes CASSLGGQNQYEQYF.

This clone showed up just a few times. The J gene is TRBJ1-3, the V gene TRBV27, with D hard to call. There are 12 residues in the CDR3. CDR1 is MNHEY, CDR2 SMNVEV, per germline (reference sequence). V was cut by 4 bases and J by 4 bases, with 5 bases left in between. The DNA for the CDR3 is TGTGCCAGCAGTTCGGACGGAAACACCATATATTTT. Translation gives CASSSDGNTIYF.

This clone was counted a few times. The chain joins TRBV9 to TRBJ2-5; 7 bases match TRBD2. This CDR3 is built from 15 residues. The junction had 6 bases not matched to a gene; V was cut back by 3 bases and J by 1 base. CDR1 SGDLS and CDR2 YYNGEE come from the germline V gene. The CDR3 region is CASSARGGPQETQYF. The CDR3 coding sequence is TGTGCCAGCAGCGCCCGGGGAGGGCCCCAAGAGACCCAGTACTTC.